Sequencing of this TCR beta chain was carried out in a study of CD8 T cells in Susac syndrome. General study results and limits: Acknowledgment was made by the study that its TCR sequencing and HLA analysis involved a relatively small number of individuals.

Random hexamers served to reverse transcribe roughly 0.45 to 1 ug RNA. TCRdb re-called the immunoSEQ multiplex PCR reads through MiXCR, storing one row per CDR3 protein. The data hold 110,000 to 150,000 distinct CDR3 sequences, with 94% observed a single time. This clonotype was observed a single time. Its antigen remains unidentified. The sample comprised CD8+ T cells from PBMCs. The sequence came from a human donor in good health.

The CDR3 coding sequence is TGTGCCAGCAGCTTAACGTCTGCTCGACAGACCACAGATACGCAGTATTTT. Protein sequence: CASSLTSARQTTDTQYF. J is TRBJ2-3 and V is TRBV7-9; possibly TRBD1 for D (5 bases). Trimming pared 2 bases from V and 2 bases from J, leaving 17 bases between. Germline loops: CDR1 SEHNR, CDR2 FQNEAQ (reference sequence). This CDR3 spans 17 amino acids. Full variable domain (rest looked up from reference TRBV7-9 and TRBJ2-3): DTGVSQNPRHKITKRGQNVTFRCDPISEHNRLYWYRQTLGQGPEFLTYFQNEAQLEKSRLLSDRFSAERPKGSFSTLEIQRTEQGDSAMYLCASSLTSARQTTDTQYFGPGTRLTVL.